This T cell receptor beta chain was recorded in a study of cytotoxic CD8 clonotypes in ibrutinib-treated CLL (dated by TCRdb to the early 2020s). Broadly, across the study: The cohort included around 16 treatment-naive and approximately eleven relapsed/refractory patients; about 17 were IGHV unmutated. Partial responses were observed in around 25 patients and complete responses in 2; after a median follow-up of around 68 months, remission was maintained in 15 or so patients and progression was observed in approximately twelve. Cryopreserved peripheral blood mononuclear cells were collected before treatment, at response, and at either disease progression or sustained remission. Samples averaged roughly 260,000 productive templates and more than 85,000 productive rearrangements. Longitudinal samples were available for about 30% of the roughly 90 trial participants. Response samples were taken after a median of approximately 12 months on treatment, ranging from about 6 to 40 months.

For TCR beta library preparation, 1.5 to 2.5 micrograms of genomic DNA were extracted from the cryopreserved PBMCs. Longitudinal blood samples from CLL patients receiving ibrutinib monotherapy were subjected to high-throughput TCR beta sequencing. The patients were enrolled in a single-center, open-label phase 2 trial of ibrutinib monotherapy. The study at large found these results: Clonality rose at ibrutinib response, remained stable during sustained remission, and dropped back toward baseline at progression. Sampling times were not matched between sustained-remission and progressing patients, and lymph node repertoires were not studied. Baseline clonality was found to be higher than that of age-matched healthy donors and was strongly correlated with circulating CD8+ T-cell counts. Public clonotypes were rare and either contracted or stayed stable during treatment, and the rise in clonality at ibrutinib response reflected the expansion of private clonotypes.

Ends trimmed: V by 1 base, J by 3 bases; bases unmatched to a gene: 9. CDR3 length: 16 amino acids, cysteine to phenylalanine. Only the CDR3 part of the read is kept: 48 bases, read in frame from the first base. From the germline V gene, CDR1 is SGHTA and CDR2 is FQGNSA. On a MiSeq, deep resolution sequencing aimed for a depth between 1 in 1 million and 1 in 200,000 T cells, with each clonotype covered approximately 9.2x on average. The immunoSEQ hsTCRB Kit was used to generate the TCR beta libraries. Regarding the original processing steps: ImmunoSEQ Data Assistant and ImmunoSEQ Analyzer were used for data analysis, and V, D and J genes were assigned according to IMGT definitions. Clonality, which ranges from 0 to 1, was calculated as one minus the normalized Shannon entropy of productive rearrangement frequencies. Only overrepresented clonotypes making up at least 0.05% of each patient's repertoire were included in the public clonotype analysis. About a dozen repertoires from age-matched healthy donors, obtained from immuneACCESS, served as clonality controls. TCRdb holds this immuneACCESS table with in-frame rearrangements only. Some clones are missing; in checked studies, unresolved V genes explain under half, and the rest has no known cause. The V and J calls and clone size were taken over from that table, and D and trimming were inferred from the DNA. In all, the sample holds about 84,000 clones, and approximately 86% of those were seen once. The ten top clones hold approximately 5.4% of the sample.

This clone was seen a single time. Its antigen remains undetermined. No base qualities exist here, and no much larger clone lies one base off it. This specimen was PBMCs, taken before ibrutinib treatment. The sequence joins TRBV7-2 to TRBJ2-7; 7 bases in between match TRBD1. The TCR comes from a human donor with chronic lymphocytic leukemia. The CDR3 in this case is CASSLGAGGISYEQYF. The DNA sequence reads TGTGCCAGCAGCTTAGGGGCAGGGGGTATTAGCTACGAGCAGTACTTC.